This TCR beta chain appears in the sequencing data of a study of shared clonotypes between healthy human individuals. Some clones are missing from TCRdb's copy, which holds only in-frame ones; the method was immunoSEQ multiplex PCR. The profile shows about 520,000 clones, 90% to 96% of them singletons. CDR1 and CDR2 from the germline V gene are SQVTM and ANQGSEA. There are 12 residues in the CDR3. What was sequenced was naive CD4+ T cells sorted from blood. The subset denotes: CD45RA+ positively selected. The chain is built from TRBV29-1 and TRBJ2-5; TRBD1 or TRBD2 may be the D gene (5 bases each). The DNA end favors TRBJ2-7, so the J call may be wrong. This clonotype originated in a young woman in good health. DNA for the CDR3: TGCAGCGTTGGCAGAGGGGTAAGCGAGCAGTACTTC. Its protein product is CSVGRGVSEQYF.